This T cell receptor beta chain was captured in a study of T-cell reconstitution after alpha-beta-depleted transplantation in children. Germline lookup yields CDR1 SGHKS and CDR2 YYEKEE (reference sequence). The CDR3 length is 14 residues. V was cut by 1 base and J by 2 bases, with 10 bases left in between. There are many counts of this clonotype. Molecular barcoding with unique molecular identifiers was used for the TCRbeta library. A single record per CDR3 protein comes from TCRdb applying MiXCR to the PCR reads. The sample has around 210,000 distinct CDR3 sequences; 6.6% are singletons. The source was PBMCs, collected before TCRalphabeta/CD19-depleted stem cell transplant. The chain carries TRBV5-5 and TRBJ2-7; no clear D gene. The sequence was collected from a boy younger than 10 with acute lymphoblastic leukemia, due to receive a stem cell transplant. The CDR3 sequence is CASSLSTGTYEQYF. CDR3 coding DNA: TGTGCCAGCAGCTTGTCGACTGGGACCTACGAGCAGTACTTC. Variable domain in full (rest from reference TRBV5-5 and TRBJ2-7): DAGVTQSPTHLIKTRGQQVTLRCSPISGHKSVSWYQQVLGQGPQFIFQYYEKEERGRGNFPDRFSARQFPNYSSELNVNALLLGDSALYLCASSLSTGTYEQYFGPGTRLTVT.